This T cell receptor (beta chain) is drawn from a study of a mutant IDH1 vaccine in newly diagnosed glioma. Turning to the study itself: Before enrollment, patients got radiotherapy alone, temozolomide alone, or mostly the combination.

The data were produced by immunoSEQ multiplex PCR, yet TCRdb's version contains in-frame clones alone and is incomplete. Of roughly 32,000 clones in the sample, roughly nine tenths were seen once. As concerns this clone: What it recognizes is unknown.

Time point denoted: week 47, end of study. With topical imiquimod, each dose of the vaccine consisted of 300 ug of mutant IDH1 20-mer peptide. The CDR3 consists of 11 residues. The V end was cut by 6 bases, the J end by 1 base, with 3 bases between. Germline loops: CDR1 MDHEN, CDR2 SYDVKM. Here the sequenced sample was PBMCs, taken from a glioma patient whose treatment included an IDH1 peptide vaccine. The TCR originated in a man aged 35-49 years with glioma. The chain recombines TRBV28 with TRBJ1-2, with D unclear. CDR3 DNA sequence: TGTGCCAGCAGGGGTAACTATGGCTACACCTTC. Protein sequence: CASRGNYGYTF.